A selection of T cell receptor beta chains follows, all from one sample in a study of T-cell reconstitution after alpha-beta-depleted transplantation in children. TCRdb independently ran MiXCR on the PCR reads; one entry per CDR3 protein. The sample gives fewer than 250,000 distinct CDR3 sequences, under 20% of which show up once; about 45% is in the top ten. The starting material was PBMCs, mostly from graft donor cells, obtained 360 days after TCRalphabeta/CD19-depleted stem cell transplant. The receptors derive from a male patient aged 2-9 years who had a stem cell transplant for acute lymphoblastic leukemia, so the T cells may come from the graft donor. CDR3s include the opening cysteine and the closing phenylalanine or tryptophan. A D gene is named only where the DNA matches it firmly. Clone size is stated in some rows and not others, as once, few, many or a class when expanded.

d_call | j_call | v_call | clone_size | cdr3_aa | cdr3_nt
. | TRBJ2-5 | TRBV9 | . | CASSVSRVQETQYF | TGTGCCAGCAGCGTATCCAGGGTTCAAGAGACCCAGTACTTC
TRBD2 | TRBJ2-1 | TRBV12-3/TRBV12-4 | few | CASSGLAGTNEQFF | TGTGCCAGCAGCGGACTAGCGGGGACCAATGAGCAGTTCTTC
TRBD1 | TRBJ1-2 | TRBV5-5 | . | CAGAEGTDYGYTF | TGTGCCGGGGCGGAGGGGACAGACTATGGCTACACCTTC
TRBD1 | TRBJ1-5 | TRBV20-1 | . | CSASPLTGGNQPQHF | TGCAGTGCTAGCCCCTTGACAGGGGGCAATCAGCCCCAGCATTTT
. | TRBJ2-1 | TRBV5-4 | . | CASSLPNRNEQFF | TGTGCCAGCAGCTTACCCAACCGGAATGAGCAGTTCTTC
. | TRBJ2-1 | TRBV5-1 | few | CASSLAPDNEQFF | TGCGCCAGCAGCTTGGCCCCGGACAATGAGCAGTTCTTC
TRBD2 | TRBJ2-1 | TRBV4-1 | . | CASSQIPSGGYNEQFF | TGCGCCAGCAGCCAAATCCCTAGCGGGGGGTACAATGAGCAGTTCTTC
. | TRBJ2-5 | TRBV29-1 | . | CSVDHGQHNQETQYF | TGCAGCGTTGACCACGGACAGCATAACCAAGAGACCCAGTACTTC
TRBD1 | TRBJ1-1 | TRBV18 | . | CASSTGQGVDTEAFF | TGTGCCAGCTCAACGGGACAGGGGGTCGACACTGAAGCTTTCTTT
. | TRBJ1-1 | TRBV6-1 | . | CASSGGTPYTEAFF | TGTGCCAGCAGTGGGGGGACACCCTACACTGAAGCTTTCTTT
. | TRBJ2-5 | TRBV6-2/TRBV6-3 | many | CASTDTEKVTQYF | TGTGCCAGCACGGACACTGAGAAGGTGACCCAGTACTTC
. | TRBJ2-7 | TRBV6-1 | . | CASRRTPGNEQYF | TGTGCCAGCAGAAGGACGCCCGGTAACGAGCAGTACTTC
TRBD2 | TRBJ2-3 | TRBV4-1 | many | CASSHHGTSGTTDTQYF | TGCGCCAGCAGCCACCATGGGACTAGCGGAACCACAGATACGCAGTATTTT
TRBD1 | TRBJ1-1 | TRBV25-1 | few | CASSKQGIKNTEAFF | TGTGCCAGCAGTAAACAGGGGATAAAGAACACTGAAGCTTTCTTT
TRBD1 | TRBJ2-1 | TRBV27 | . | CASRTGGPYNEQFF | TGTGCCAGCCGAACAGGGGGCCCCTACAATGAGCAGTTCTTC
. | TRBJ2-3 | TRBV2 | . | CASRGDSEAQYF | TGTGCCAGCCGGGGAGACAGTGAAGCGCAGTATTTT
TRBD2 | TRBJ2-5 | TRBV5-1 | . | CASSLRVGGEETQYF | TGCGCCAGCAGCTTGAGGGTCGGGGGGGAAGAGACCCAGTACTTC
. | TRBJ2-5 | TRBV5-1 | . | CASGRRRETQYF | TGCGCCAGCGGGAGAAGGCGAGAGACCCAGTACTTC
. | TRBJ1-5 | TRBV11-2 | few | CASSLGRGGRQPQHF | TGTGCCAGCAGCTTAGGGAGGGGGGGCCGGCAGCCCCAGCATTTT
TRBD1 | TRBJ2-2 | TRBV7-7 | . | CASSSGQGSNTGELFF | TGTGCCAGCAGCTCTGGACAGGGAAGTAACACCGGGGAGCTGTTTTTT
. | TRBJ2-7 | TRBV7-2 | . | CASSSTLRRGGYEQYF | TGTGCCAGCAGCTCGACCTTACGACGTGGGGGCTACGAGCAGTACTTC
. | TRBJ2-7 | TRBV18 | . | CASSPRRSIIYEQYF | TGTGCCAGCTCACCGAGGAGATCCATAATCTACGAGCAGTACTTC
. | TRBJ2-2 | TRBV30 | few | CAWSVSPLTGELFF | TGTGCCTGGAGTGTCTCGCCGCTCACCGGGGAGCTGTTTTTT
. | TRBJ1-2 | TRBV29-1 | few | CSVGVSFNDGYTF | TGCAGCGTTGGGGTGTCCTTTAATGATGGCTACACCTTC
TRBD2 | TRBJ2-2 | TRBV2 | . | CASGTSGGSNTGELFF | TGTGCCAGCGGGACTAGCGGGGGGTCGAACACCGGGGAGCTGTTTTTT
. | TRBJ2-2 | TRBV29-1 | many | CSVRTLGLNTGELFF | TGCAGCGTGCGCACCCTGGGCCTGAACACCGGGGAGCTGTTTTTT
TRBD1 | TRBJ2-7 | TRBV29-1 | many | CSLRQGHEQYF | TGCAGCCTTCGACAGGGCCACGAGCAGTACTTC